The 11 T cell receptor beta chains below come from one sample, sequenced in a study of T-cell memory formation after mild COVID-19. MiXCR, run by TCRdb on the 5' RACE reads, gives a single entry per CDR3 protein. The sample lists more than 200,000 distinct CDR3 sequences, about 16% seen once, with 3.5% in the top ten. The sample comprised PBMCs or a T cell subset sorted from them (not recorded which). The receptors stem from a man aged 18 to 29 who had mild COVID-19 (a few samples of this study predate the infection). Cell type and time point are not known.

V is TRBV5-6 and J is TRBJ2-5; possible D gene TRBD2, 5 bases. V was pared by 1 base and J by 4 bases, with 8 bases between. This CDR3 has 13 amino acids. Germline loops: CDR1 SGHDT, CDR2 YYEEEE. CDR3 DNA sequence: TGTGCCAGCAGCTTGACTAGTAGAGAGACCCAGTACTTC. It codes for CASSLTSRETQYF.

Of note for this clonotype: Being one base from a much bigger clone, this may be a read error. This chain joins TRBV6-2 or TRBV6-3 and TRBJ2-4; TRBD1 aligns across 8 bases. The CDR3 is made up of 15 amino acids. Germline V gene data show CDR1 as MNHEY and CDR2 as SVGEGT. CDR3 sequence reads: CASSWTGTAKNIHYF. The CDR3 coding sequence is TGTGCCAGCAGTTGGACAGGGACAGCCAAAAACATTCATTACTTC.

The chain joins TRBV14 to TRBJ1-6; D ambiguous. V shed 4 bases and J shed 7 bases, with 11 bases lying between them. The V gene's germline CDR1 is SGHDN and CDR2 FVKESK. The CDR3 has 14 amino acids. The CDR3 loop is CASSPRAGNSPLHF. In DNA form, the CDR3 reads TGTGCCAGCAGCCCCCGGGCCGGGAATTCACCCCTCCACTTT.

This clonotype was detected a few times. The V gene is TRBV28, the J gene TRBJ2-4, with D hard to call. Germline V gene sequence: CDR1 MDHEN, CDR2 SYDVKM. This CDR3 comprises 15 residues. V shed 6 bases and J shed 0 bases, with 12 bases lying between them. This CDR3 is CASSGRTLAKNIQYF. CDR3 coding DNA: TGTGCCAGCAGCGGACGTACACTAGCCAAAAACATTCAGTACTTC.

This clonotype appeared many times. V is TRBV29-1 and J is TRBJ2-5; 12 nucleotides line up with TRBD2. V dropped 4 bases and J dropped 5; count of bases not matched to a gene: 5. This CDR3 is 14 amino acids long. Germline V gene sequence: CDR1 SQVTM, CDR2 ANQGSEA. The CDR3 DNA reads TGCAGCGTTGGGGTGACTAGCGGGGGCGAGACCCAGTACTTC. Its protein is CSVGVTSGGETQYF.

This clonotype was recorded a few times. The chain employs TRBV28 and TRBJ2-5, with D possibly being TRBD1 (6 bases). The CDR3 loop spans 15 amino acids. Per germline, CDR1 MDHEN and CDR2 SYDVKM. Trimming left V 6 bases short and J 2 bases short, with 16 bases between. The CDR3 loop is CASRTRGVGQETQYF. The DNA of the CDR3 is TGTGCCAGCAGGACCAGGGGTGTGGGGCAAGAGACCCAGTACTTC.

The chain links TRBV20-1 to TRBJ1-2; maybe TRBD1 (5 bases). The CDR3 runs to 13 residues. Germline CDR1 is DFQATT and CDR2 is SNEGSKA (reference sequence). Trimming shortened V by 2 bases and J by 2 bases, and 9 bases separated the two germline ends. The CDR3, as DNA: TGCAGTGCTAGAAGCGGGGGGAACTATGGCTACACCTTC. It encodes CSARSGGNYGYTF.

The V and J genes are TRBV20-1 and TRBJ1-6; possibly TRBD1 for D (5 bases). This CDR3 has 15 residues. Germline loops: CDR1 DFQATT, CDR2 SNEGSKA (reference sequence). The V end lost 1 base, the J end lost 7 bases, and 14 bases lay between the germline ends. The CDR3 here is CSARAVGRVNSPLHF. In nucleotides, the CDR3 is TGCAGTGCTAGAGCCGTCGGCAGGGTCAATTCACCCCTCCACTTT.

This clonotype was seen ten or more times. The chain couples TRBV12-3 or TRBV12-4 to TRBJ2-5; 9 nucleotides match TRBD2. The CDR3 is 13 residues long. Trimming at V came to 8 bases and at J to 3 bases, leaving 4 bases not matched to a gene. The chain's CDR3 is CASAASGEETQYF. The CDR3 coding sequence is TGTGCCAGCGCCGCTAGCGGGGAAGAGACCCAGTACTTC.

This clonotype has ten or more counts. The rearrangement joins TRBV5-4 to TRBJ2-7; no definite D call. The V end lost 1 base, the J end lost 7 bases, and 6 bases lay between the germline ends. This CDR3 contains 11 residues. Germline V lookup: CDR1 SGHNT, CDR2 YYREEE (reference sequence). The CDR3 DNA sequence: TGTGCCAGCAGCTTGCGAGGAGAGCAGTACTTC. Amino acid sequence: CASSLRGEQYF.

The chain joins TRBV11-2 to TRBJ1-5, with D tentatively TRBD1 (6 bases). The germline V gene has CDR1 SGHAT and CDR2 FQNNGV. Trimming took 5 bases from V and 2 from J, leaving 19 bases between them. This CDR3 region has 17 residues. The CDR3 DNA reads TGTGCCAGCAGCCACTCAGACAGGAGAGAGGGCAATCAGCCCCAGCATTTT. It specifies CASSHSDRREGNQPQHF.